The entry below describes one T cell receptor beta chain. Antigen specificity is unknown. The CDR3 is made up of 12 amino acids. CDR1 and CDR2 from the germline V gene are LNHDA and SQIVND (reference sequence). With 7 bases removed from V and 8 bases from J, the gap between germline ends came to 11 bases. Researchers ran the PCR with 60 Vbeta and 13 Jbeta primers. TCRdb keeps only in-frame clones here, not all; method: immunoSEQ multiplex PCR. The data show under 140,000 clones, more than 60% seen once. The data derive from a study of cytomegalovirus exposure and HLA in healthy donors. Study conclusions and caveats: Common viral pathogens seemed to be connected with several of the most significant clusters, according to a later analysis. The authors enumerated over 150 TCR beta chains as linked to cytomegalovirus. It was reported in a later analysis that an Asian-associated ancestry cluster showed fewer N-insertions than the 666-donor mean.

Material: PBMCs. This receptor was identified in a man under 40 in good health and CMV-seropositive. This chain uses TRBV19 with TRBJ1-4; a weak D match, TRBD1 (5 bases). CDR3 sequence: CASNQGQEKLFF. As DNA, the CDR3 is TGTGCCAGTAATCAGGGCCAGGAAAAACTGTTTTTT.